Each of the 13 T cell receptor beta chains below was sequenced from the same sample in a study of regulatory and conventional T cells in RAG deficiency. The table came from immunoSEQ multiplex PCR; TCRdb's copy has only in-frame clones and leaves some out. The table has 45,000 to 50,000 clones, about 87% seen once. The sorted conventional CD4+ T cells were CD25-low and CD127-high, with genomic DNA sequenced. Separately, the same data were catalogued under a study of regulatory T cells. That publication notes: Primers: 52 TRBV forward and 13 TRBJ reverse.

The sequenced material came from CD4+ effector T cells sorted from blood. All receptors come from a human donor in good health.

This chain connects TRBV29-1 to TRBJ1-6; a possible D gene is TRBD1 (6 bases). Trimming removed 7 bases from V and 9 bases from J, with 19 bases in between. The V gene's germline CDR1 is SQVTM and CDR2 ANQGSEA. The CDR3 runs 14 residues. Here the CDR3 DNA reads TGCAGCGCATCAACAGGGACCGGTGGTTCACCCCTCCACTTT. Translated: CSASTGTGGSPLHF.

The chain couples TRBV7-8 to TRBJ1-5, with 7 bases matching TRBD1. Germline lookup yields CDR1 SGHVS and CDR2 FQNEAQ. CDR3 length: 16 amino acids. V was pared by 7 bases and J by 0 bases, with 9 bases of the junction left unmatched. The CDR3 loop reads CASTPRGANSNQPQHF. The CDR3 DNA reads as TGTGCCAGCACCCCCAGGGGGGCCAATAGCAATCAGCCCCAGCATTTT. Full variable domain (rest looked up from reference TRBV7-8 and TRBJ1-5): GAGVSQSPRYKVAKRGQDVALRCDPISGHVSLFWYQQALGQGPEFLTYFQNEAQLDKSGLPSDRFFAERPEGSVSTLKIQRTQQEDSAVYLCASTPRGANSNQPQHFGDGTRLSIL.

This clone was observed a few times. The chain recombines TRBV6-1 with TRBJ1-6, with D hard to call. Germline V gene data show CDR1 as MNHNS and CDR2 as SASEGT. V was cut by 3 bases and J by 4 bases, with 13 bases left in between. CDR3 length: 16 residues. CDR3 nucleotide sequence: TGTGCCAGCAGTGACGGGCCCAGGCCGTATAATTCACCCCTCCACTTT. Amino acids: CASSDGPRPYNSPLHF.

The chain uses TRBV27 and TRBJ2-7; a possible D gene is TRBD2 (5 bases). The V gene lost 5 bases and the J gene lost 6 bases, with 14 bases spanning the gap. The CDR3 runs 13 residues. Germline values: CDR1 MNHEY, CDR2 SMNVEV (reference sequence). CDR3 in amino acids: CASSPRMGVEQYF. CDR3 coding DNA: TGTGCCAGCAGTCCTCGCATGGGAGTCGAGCAGTACTTC.

This clone was observed a single time. The chain has TRBV7-2 and TRBJ2-5, with 7 bases matching TRBD2. CDR3 length: 13 amino acids. V shed 3 bases, J shed 4 bases, and the junction held 2 bases outside the gene matches. Germline V gene lookup returns CDR1 SGHTA and CDR2 FQGNSA. CDR3 sequence (DNA): TGTGCCAGCAGCTTGGGGGGGGGAGAGACCCAGTACTTC. Its protein is CASSLGGGETQYF.

In this sample, this clone turned up once. The chain links TRBV25-1 to TRBJ2-5; tentatively, D is TRBD2 (6 bases). Per the germline V gene, CDR1 is MGHDK and CDR2 is SYGVNS. CDR3 length: 15 amino acids. The V end lost 8 bases, the J end lost 1 base, and 17 bases lay between the germline ends. The CDR3 nucleotides read TGTGCCAGCGCCGGGGATAGGGGACTCCAAGAGACCCAGTACTTC. It yields the protein CASAGDRGLQETQYF.

The rearrangement joins TRBV7-9 to TRBJ1-1; the match to TRBD1 covers 8 bases. Trimming cost V 2 bases and J 1 base; bases outside gene matches: 9. The CDR3 is 17 amino acids. Germline V CDR1 and CDR2: SEHNR, FQNEAQ (reference sequence). The CDR3 spells CASSLQGALNKNTEAFF. CDR3 nucleotide sequence: TGTGCCAGCAGCTTACAGGGGGCCCTTAACAAGAACACTGAAGCTTTCTTT. The whole variable domain, remainder taken from reference TRBV7-9 and TRBJ1-1, is DTGVSQNPRHKITKRGQNVTFRCDPISEHNRLYWYRQTLGQGPEFLTYFQNEAQLEKSRLLSDRFSAERPKGSFSTLEIQRTEQGDSAMYLCASSLQGALNKNTEAFFGQGTRLTVV.

This chain uses TRBV6-1 with TRBJ1-1, with 8 bases identical to TRBD1. V dropped 3 bases and J dropped 5; count of bases not matched to a gene: 8. This CDR3 spans 15 amino acids. Germline V gives CDR1 MNHNS, CDR2 SASEGT. CDR3 bases: TGTGCCAGCAGTGATAGGTCAGGGGGCATGACTGAAGCTTTCTTT. Translation gives CASSDRSGGMTEAFF.

The chain couples TRBV9 to TRBJ2-7, with 7 bases identical to TRBD1. J lost 3 bases, V lost 4 bases, and 16 bases had no gene match. CDR1 and CDR2 from the germline V gene are SGDLS and YYNGEE. The CDR3 has 17 residues. The CDR3 protein is CASSPVGTDSLNYEQYF. CDR3 sequence (DNA): TGTGCCAGCAGCCCCGTCGGGACAGACTCCCTAAACTACGAGCAGTACTTC.

The gene calls are TRBV9 and TRBJ2-5; 7 bases align to TRBD2. There are 15 residues in the CDR3. Germline CDR1 and CDR2: SGDLS and YYNGEE. Unmatched junction bases numbered 5, after V lost 1 base and J lost 2 bases. This CDR3 is CASSVILGGQETQYF. The DNA of the CDR3 is TGTGCCAGCAGCGTAATTTTGGGGGGGCAAGAGACCCAGTACTTC.

The table lists this clone with a few counts. Distinct nucleotide sequences in the sample also encode this CDR3. V usage is TRBV6-5 and J usage is TRBJ1-2; D is possibly TRBD1 (6 bases). CDR3 length equals 12 residues. The V end was cut by 5 bases, the J end by 8 bases, with 12 bases between. Per the germline V gene, CDR1 is MNHEY and CDR2 is SVGAGI. The CDR3 nucleotides read TGTGCCAGCAGTACAGGGTCGGGGGGCTACACCTTC. Protein product: CASSTGSGGYTF.

This chain joins TRBV5-1 and TRBJ2-7; 9 nucleotides line up with TRBD1. J lost 1 base, V lost 5 bases, and 7 bases had no gene match. Germline values: CDR1 SGHRS, CDR2 YFSETQ. This CDR3 has 15 residues. CDR3 in amino acids: CASRSQGASSYEQYF. CDR3 sequence (DNA): TGCGCCAGCAGGTCACAGGGGGCGTCGTCCTACGAGCAGTACTTC.

V usage is TRBV2 and J usage is TRBJ1-2; D unclear. Trimming cost V 5 bases and J 4 bases, with 5 bases left between them. The CDR3 is made up of 11 amino acids. CDR1 and CDR2 (germline): SNHLY, FYNNEI. The CDR3 nucleotides are TGTGCCAGCAGTTGGGTCTATGGCTACACCTTC. Translating it yields CASSWVYGYTF.